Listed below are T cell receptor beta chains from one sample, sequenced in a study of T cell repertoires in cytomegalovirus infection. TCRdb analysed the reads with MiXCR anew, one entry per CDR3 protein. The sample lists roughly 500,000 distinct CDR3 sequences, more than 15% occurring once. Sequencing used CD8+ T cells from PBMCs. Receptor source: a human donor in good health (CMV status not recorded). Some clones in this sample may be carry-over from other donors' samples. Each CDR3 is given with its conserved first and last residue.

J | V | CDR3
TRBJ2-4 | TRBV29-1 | CSVVQGTKNIQYF
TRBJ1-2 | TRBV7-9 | CASSSSDRVDGYTF
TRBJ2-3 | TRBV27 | CASSLDGVTDTQYF
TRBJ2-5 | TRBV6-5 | CASSLGVGVETQYF
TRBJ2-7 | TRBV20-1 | CSATLDREQYF
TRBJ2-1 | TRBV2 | CASSVSLAVYNEQFF
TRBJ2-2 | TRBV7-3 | CASSLSIIRDRGNTGELFF
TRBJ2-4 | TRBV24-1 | CATSEGDSGKNIQYF
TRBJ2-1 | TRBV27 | CASTRTEAYNEQFF
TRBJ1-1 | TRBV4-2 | CASSHVGTEAFF
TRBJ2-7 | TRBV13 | CASSSGGTGSYEQYF
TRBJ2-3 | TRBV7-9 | CASSLVLAGSTQYF
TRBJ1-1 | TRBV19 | CASFNDSKPMNTEAFF
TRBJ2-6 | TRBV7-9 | CASSPIAGGVSGANVLTF
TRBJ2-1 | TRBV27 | CASSQEFYNEQFF
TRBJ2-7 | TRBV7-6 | CASSSRAGQKLHEQYF
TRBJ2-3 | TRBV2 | CASTPATWREYTDTQYF
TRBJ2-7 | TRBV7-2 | CASSREGQASYEQYF
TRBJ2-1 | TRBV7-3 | CASSKTDRGSYNEQFF
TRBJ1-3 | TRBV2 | CASIEPGNTIYF
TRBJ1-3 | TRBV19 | CASSIKFGSGNTIYF
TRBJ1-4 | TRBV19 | CASSDFRGEKLFF
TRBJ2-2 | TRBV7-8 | CASSLRSGGPLTGELFF
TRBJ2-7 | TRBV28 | CASSLEHGQRWGEQYF
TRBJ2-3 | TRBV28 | CASSTRGAFADTQYF
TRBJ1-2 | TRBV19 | CASSKLPGQDYYGYTF
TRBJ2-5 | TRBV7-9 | CASSHYLGAGRETQYF
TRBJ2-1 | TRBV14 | CASSQRGGYEQFF
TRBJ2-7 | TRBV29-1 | CSVEEWGSPSYEQYF
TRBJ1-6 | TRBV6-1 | CATHPDRGRSPLHF
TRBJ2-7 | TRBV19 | CASSNPTRSSYEQYF
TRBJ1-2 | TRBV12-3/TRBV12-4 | CASSWTNYGYTF
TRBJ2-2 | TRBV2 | CASSQNRGGTNTGELFF
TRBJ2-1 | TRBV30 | CAWTPGGLYEQFF
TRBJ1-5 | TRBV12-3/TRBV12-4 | CASSRAGDNQPQHF
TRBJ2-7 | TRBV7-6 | CASSLAGAGAEQYF
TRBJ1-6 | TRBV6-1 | CASSDWTENSPLHF